The clone carrying this T cell receptor (beta chain) was picked up a small number of times. Its antigen is not known. Library construction involved attaching unique molecular identifiers to individual cDNA molecules, which allowed quantitative, reproducible TCR counting. Per the original data handling: The median was roughly 100,000 TCRs per sample, ranging roughly 20,000 to 690,600. TCRdb re-called the RACE reads with MiXCR, one entry per CDR3 protein. The V and J calls reflect TCRdb's pipeline rather than the authors' work. This sample has around 74,000 distinct CDR3 sequences, with 25% to 40% found just once. The data are from a study of human T cells and chemical hapten exposure. The sample's time point: patch test 1, 2 weeks after DPC sensitization. Indicated treatment: therapeutic diphenylcyclopropenone sensitization with weekly scalp DPC. General study results and limits: TCRs exceeding a frequency of 1 in 1000 stayed unchanged under DPC sensitization. Versus controls, expanded TCRs had significantly more large CDR3 similarity clusters.

V shed 6 bases and J 1 base; nucleotides not matched to a gene: 4. Looked up from germline, CDR1 is SNHLY and CDR2 is FYNNEI. CDR3 size: 15 residues. The chain joins TRBV2 to TRBJ2-3; 10 bases align to TRBD2. Sequenced material: whole blood, taken in connection with sensitization to the hapten diphenylcyclopropenone (DPC). This clonotype originated in a man aged 35 to 55 with alopecia areata. Some clones in this sample may be carry-over from other donors' samples. The CDR3 sequence: CASRPGLAGTDTQYF. For the CDR3, the DNA is TGTGCCAGCAGACCTGGACTAGCGGGCACAGATACGCAGTATTTT.